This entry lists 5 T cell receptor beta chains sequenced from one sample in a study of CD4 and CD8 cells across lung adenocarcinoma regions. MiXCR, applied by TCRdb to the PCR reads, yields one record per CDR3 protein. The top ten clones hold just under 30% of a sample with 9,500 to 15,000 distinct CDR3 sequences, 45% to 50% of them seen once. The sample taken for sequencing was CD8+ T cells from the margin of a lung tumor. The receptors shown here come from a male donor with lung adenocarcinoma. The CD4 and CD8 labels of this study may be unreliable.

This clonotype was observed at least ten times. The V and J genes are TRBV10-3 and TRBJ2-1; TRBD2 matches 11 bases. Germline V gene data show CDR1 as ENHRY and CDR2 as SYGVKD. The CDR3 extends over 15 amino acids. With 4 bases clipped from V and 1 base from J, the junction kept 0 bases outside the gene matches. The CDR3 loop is CAISGLAGSYNEQFF. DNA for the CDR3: TGTGCCATCAGTGGACTAGCGGGATCCTACAATGAGCAGTTCTTC.

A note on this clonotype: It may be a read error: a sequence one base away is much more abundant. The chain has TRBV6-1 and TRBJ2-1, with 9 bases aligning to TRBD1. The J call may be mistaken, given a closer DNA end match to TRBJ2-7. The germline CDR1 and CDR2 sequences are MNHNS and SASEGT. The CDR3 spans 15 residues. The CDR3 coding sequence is TGTGCCAGCAGGGCCGGGACAGGGAACTACAATGAGCAGTACTTC. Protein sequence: CASRAGTGNYNEQYF.

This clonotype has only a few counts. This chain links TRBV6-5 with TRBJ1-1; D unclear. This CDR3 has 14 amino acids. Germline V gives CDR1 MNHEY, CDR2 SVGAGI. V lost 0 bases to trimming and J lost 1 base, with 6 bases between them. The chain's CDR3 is CASSYSGGNTEAFF. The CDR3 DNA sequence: TGTGCCAGCAGTTACTCGGGCGGGAACACTGAAGCTTTCTTT.

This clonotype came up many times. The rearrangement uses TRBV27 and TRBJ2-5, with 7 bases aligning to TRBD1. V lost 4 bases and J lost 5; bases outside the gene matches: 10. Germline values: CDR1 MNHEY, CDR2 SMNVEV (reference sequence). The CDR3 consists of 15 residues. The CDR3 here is CASSWGNRGAETQYF. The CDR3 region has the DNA TGTGCCAGCAGTTGGGGCAACAGGGGAGCGGAGACCCAGTACTTC.

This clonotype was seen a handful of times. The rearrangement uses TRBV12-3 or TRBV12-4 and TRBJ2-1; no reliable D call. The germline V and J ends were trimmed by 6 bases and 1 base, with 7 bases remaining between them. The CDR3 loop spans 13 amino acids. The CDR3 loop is CASRLLSYNEQFF. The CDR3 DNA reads TGTGCCAGCAGACTATTATCCTACAATGAGCAGTTCTTC.